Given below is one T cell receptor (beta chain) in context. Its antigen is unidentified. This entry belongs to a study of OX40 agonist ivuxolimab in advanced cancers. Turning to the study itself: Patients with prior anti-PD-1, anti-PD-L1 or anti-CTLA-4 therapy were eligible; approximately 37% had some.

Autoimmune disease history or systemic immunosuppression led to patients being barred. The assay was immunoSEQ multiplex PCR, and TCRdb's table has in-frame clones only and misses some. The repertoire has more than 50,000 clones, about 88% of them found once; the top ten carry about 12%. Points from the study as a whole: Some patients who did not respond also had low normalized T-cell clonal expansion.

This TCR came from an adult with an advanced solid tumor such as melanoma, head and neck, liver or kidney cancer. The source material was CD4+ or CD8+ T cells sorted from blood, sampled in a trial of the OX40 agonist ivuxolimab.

CDR3 in amino acids: CASSSTAAYSNQPQHF. The DNA of the CDR3 is TGTGCCAGTAGTAGTACGGCGGCTTATAGCAATCAGCCCCAGCATTTT. The chain has TRBV19 and TRBJ1-5; no clear D. There are 16 residues in the CDR3. CDR1 is LNHDA, CDR2 SQIVND, per germline (reference sequence). V was clipped by 4 bases and J by 0 bases, with 13 bases between them.